Listed here is a single T cell receptor (beta chain). The sample comes from a study of cytomegalovirus exposure and HLA in healthy donors. Germline V gives CDR1 SGHRS, CDR2 YFSETQ. The V gene lost 1 base and the J gene lost 9 bases, with 8 bases spanning the gap. CDR3 size: 12 residues. PCR primers comprised 60 Vbeta and 13 Jbeta primers. Sequencing was performed with immunoSEQ multiplex PCR; in TCRdb, only in-frame clones are kept and a portion is missing. The table records tens of thousands of clones, about 80% of them present only once. Sample: PBMCs. This clonotype was sampled from a man aged 50 to 60 in good health and CMV-seronegative. The chain couples TRBV5-1 to TRBJ2-1; no reliable D call. DNA for the CDR3: TGCGCCAGCAGCTTGTTAACAACTGAGCAGTTCTTC. Its protein is CASSLLTTEQFF.